What follows are 25 T cell receptor beta chains derived from one specimen sequenced in a study of T cells in Graves' hyperthyroidism and ophthalmopathy. The CDR3 regions of TCR beta were amplified from RNA transcripts. When the TCR CDR3 underwent first-round RT-PCR, the HTBI primer set was used. TCRdb re-analysed the multiplex PCR reads in MiXCR, keeping a single row per CDR3 protein. The table records roughly 750,000 distinct CDR3 sequences, roughly 15% of them present only once. The sample taken for sequencing was blood. The receptors come from a man aged 18 to 30 with Graves' hyperthyroidism.

This clonotype came up a few times. The chain uses TRBV7-2 and TRBJ2-7, with TRBD1 identical over 10 bases. Trimming at V came to 4 bases and at J to 6 bases, leaving 15 bases not matched to a gene. CDR1 and CDR2 from the germline V gene are SGHTA and FQGNSA. The CDR3 totals 17 residues. The CDR3 coding sequence is TGTGCCAGCAGCTCTCCGGCTTCGGGACAGGGGCTCGTCGAGCAGTACTTC. Its protein is CASSSPASGQGLVEQYF.

This clonotype appeared many times. V gene TRBV30 combines with J gene TRBJ2-2, with 8 bases that match TRBD2. J gave up 3 bases and V 5 bases, and 8 bases lay outside the gene matches. The CDR3 covers 15 residues. Germline CDR1 reads GTSNPN; CDR2 reads SVGIG (reference sequence). The CDR3 protein is CAWVSAGVYTGELFF. The DNA for the CDR3 is TGTGCCTGGGTCTCAGCGGGAGTGTACACCGGGGAGCTGTTTTTT.

The table lists this clonotype with a few counts. The chain has TRBV6-1 and TRBJ1-2; D is unclear. Germline V CDR1 and CDR2: MNHNS, SASEGT. Trimming pared 6 bases from V and 6 bases from J, leaving 17 bases between. The CDR3 has 14 amino acids. DNA for the CDR3: TGTGCCAGCAGACTGGCCGTGGACGGGGATGGCTACACCTTC. This gives the protein CASRLAVDGDGYTF.

This clonotype appeared a few times. The V call is TRBV3-1, the J call TRBJ2-3, with 14 positions matching TRBD2. In germline, CDR1 is LGHDT, CDR2 YNNKEL (reference sequence). The trim removed 1 base at V and 3 bases at J, leaving 3 bases unmatched. The CDR3 spans 17 residues. The CDR3 loop is CASSQARLAGGTDTQYF. CDR3 nucleotides: TGTGCCAGCAGCCAAGCAAGACTAGCGGGAGGGACAGATACGCAGTATTTT.

This clonotype was found many times. At one end, the junction sequence differs from germline, possibly due to a read error. The CDR3 sequence is CASSPPGTAQETQYF. CDR3 nucleotides: TGTGCCAGCTCCCCACCAGGAACAGCACAAGAGACCCAGTACTTC. This sequence joins TRBV18 and TRBJ2-5; D gene ambiguous. CDR1 KGHSH and CDR2 LQKENI come from the germline V gene. This CDR3 spans 15 amino acids.

This clonotype has ten or more counts. This chain connects TRBV20-1 to TRBJ1-5, with D possibly being TRBD1 (5 bases). The length of the CDR3 is 11 residues. Per the germline V gene, CDR1 is DFQATT and CDR2 is SNEGSKA (reference sequence). Trimming removed 8 bases from V and 6 bases from J, with 11 bases in between. The CDR3: CSTGARQPQHF. CDR3 coding DNA: TGCAGTACCGGGGCCCGTCAGCCCCAGCATTTT.

In this sample, this clonotype turned up a few times. This chain joins TRBV7-9 and TRBJ1-6; unclear D gene. The CDR3 is made up of 13 amino acids. CDR1 and CDR2 from the germline V gene are SEHNR and FQNEAQ (reference sequence). Between the trimmed V and J ends, which lost 2 bases and 4 bases, there was a span of 3 bases. CDR3 DNA: TGTGCCAGCAGCTTACCTTATAATTCACCCCTCCACTTT. It encodes CASSLPYNSPLHF. Drawing the rest from reference TRBV7-9 and TRBJ1-6, the complete variable domain is DTGVSQNPRHKITKRGQNVTFRCDPISEHNRLYWYRQTLGQGPEFLTYFQNEAQLEKSRLLSDRFSAERPKGSFSTLEIQRTEQGDSAMYLCASSLPYNSPLHFGNGTRLTVT.

This clonotype was seen a handful of times. The J gene is TRBJ2-5, the V gene TRBV5-1; D tentatively fits TRBD1 or TRBD2 (5 bases each). Trimming left V 6 bases short and J 5 bases short, with 20 bases between. Germline loops: CDR1 SGHRS, CDR2 YFSETQ. The CDR3 runs to 15 residues. CDR3 region: CASNPGTTYEETQYF. The CDR3 DNA reads as TGCGCCAGCAATCCCGGGACGACTTATGAGGAGACCCAGTACTTC.

In this sample, this clonotype turned up many times. The chain is built from TRBV20-1 and TRBJ1-4, with D possibly matching TRBD1 (6 bases). This CDR3 is built from 13 residues. Trimming left V 6 bases short and J 3 bases short, with 11 bases between. Germline-derived CDR1 and CDR2 are DFQATT and SNEGSKA (reference sequence). The CDR3 DNA reads as TGCAGTGCCCCGACAGGATCTAATGAAAAACTGTTTTTT. This sequence encodes CSAPTGSNEKLFF.

This clonotype was detected many times. The genes are TRBV2 and TRBJ2-7, with a tentative D call TRBD1 (7 bases). Trimming left V 3 bases short and J 2 bases short, with 11 bases between. Germline V gene sequence: CDR1 SNHLY, CDR2 FYNNEI. The CDR3 sequence is 14 residues long. The CDR3 coding sequence is TGTGCCAGCAGTGAGCAGGGGGAGGCCTACGAGCAGTACTTC. It yields the protein CASSEQGEAYEQYF.

This clonotype was found many times. DNA for the CDR3: TGTGCCAGCAGTCGGTTGACAGGATCGTACGAGCAGTACTTC. This gives the protein CASSRLTGSYEQYF. V usage is TRBV12-3 or TRBV12-4 and J usage is TRBJ2-7; maybe TRBD1 (6 bases). The CDR3 covers 14 residues. V was pared by 5 bases and J by 4 bases, with 15 bases between.

CDR3 sequence: CASSEQANSPLHF. The CDR3 DNA follows: TGTGCCAGCAGTGAACAAGCAAATTCACCCCTCCACTTT. The chain uses TRBV2 and TRBJ1-6; D unresolved. V was pared by 2 bases and J by 7 bases, with 6 bases between. Per the germline V gene, CDR1 is SNHLY and CDR2 is FYNNEI. The CDR3 length is 13 residues.

This clonotype appeared a few times. The V call is TRBV7-2, the J call TRBJ2-1, with D perhaps assigned TRBD1 or TRBD2 (5 bases each). Germline V gives CDR1 SGHTA, CDR2 FQGNSA. The CDR3 contains 15 residues. V was clipped by 5 bases and J by 6 bases, with 17 bases between them. The CDR3 region has the DNA TGTGCCAGCAGCCGATTGGGACCTCGCTCCAATGAGCAGTTCTTC. This sequence encodes CASSRLGPRSNEQFF.

This clonotype has at least ten counts. This rearrangement joins TRBV11-3 to TRBJ2-1, with TRBD2 as a possible D gene (5 bases). V shed 0 bases and J shed 8 bases, with 14 bases lying between them. This CDR3 is 15 amino acids long. Looked up from germline, CDR1 is SGHNT and CDR2 is YENEEA. The CDR3 here is CASSLESEGFDEQFF. The CDR3 region has the DNA TGTGCCAGCAGCTTAGAGAGCGAGGGATTCGATGAGCAGTTCTTC.

V gene TRBV20-1 combines with J gene TRBJ2-1; D might be TRBD1 (6 bases). From germline, CDR1 is DFQATT and CDR2 SNEGSKA (reference sequence). V dropped 3 bases and J dropped 4 bases, with 13 bases sitting between them. CDR3 length equals 14 residues. Written as DNA, the CDR3 is TGCAGTGCTAGTGGCCTAGGACAGTACAATGAGCAGTTCTTC. Translation gives CSASGLGQYNEQFF.

This clonotype showed up just a few times. The chain joins TRBV12-5 to TRBJ2-1, with 7 bases matching TRBD2. V gave up 0 bases and J gave up 9 bases; unmatched junction bases: 17. Per germline, CDR1 LGHNT and CDR2 FRNRAP. This CDR3 region has 18 residues. The CDR3, as DNA: TGTGCTAGTGGTTTGGTACAAACGGGGAGGGAGTTTGTGGGTGAGCAGTTCTTC. Encoded protein: CASGLVQTGREFVGEQFF.

The table lists this clonotype with many counts. The chain combines TRBV12-3 or TRBV12-4 with TRBJ2-7; tentative D call: TRBD2 (5 bases). The CDR3 totals 12 residues. Trimming left V 5 bases short and J 9 bases short, with 14 bases between. The CDR3 DNA sequence: TGTGCCAGCAGTCTCGCTCTGCGGGCGCAGTACTTC. Its protein is CASSLALRAQYF.

This clonotype came up many times. The chain joins TRBV5-1 to TRBJ2-1, with 11 bases that match TRBD2. V was clipped by 1 base and J by 4 bases; unmatched bases: 10. The CDR3 has 18 amino acids. From germline, CDR1 is SGHRS and CDR2 YFSETQ. The CDR3 nucleotides are TGCGCCAGCAGCTTGCGGGGGGGACTAGCGGATACTTACAATGAGCAGTTCTTC. Amino acids: CASSLRGGLADTYNEQFF.

This clonotype was counted at least ten times. This rearrangement joins TRBV18 to TRBJ2-7, with D possibly called TRBD1 or TRBD2 (5 bases each). V was pared by 6 bases and J by 4 bases, with 19 bases between. The germline V gene has CDR1 KGHSH and CDR2 LQKENI. The CDR3 covers 15 residues. CDR3 sequence reads: CASSQGDGTVYEQYF. The CDR3 coding sequence is TGTGCCAGCTCTCAAGGGGACGGGACGGTTTACGAGCAGTACTTC.

This clonotype was detected ten times or more. The gene calls are TRBV14 and TRBJ2-3; D call uncertain. The CDR3 loop spans 13 amino acids. Germline V CDR1 and CDR2: SGHDN, FVKESK. The V end was cut by 4 bases, the J end by 4 bases, with 9 bases between. CDR3 protein: CASSPLWSDTQYF. Written as DNA, the CDR3 is TGTGCCAGCAGCCCTCTCTGGTCAGATACGCAGTATTTT.

This clonotype appeared many times. The rearrangement joins TRBV20-1 to TRBJ2-5; 9 bases agree with TRBD2. Germline CDR1 DFQATT, CDR2 SNEGSKA (reference sequence). Trimming cost V 7 bases and J 5 bases; bases outside gene matches: 11. The CDR3 covers 14 residues. The DNA for the CDR3 is TGCAGTGTGCCCCTACTGGCGGGAGGGGAGACCCAGTACTTC. Protein product: CSVPLLAGGETQYF.

To note about this clonotype: With a much larger clone just one base away, this may be a read error. This chain joins TRBV28 and TRBJ1-5; D may be TRBD1 (6 bases). CDR3 length: 16 residues. Trimming pared 3 bases from V and 0 bases from J, leaving 12 bases between. Germline CDR1 is MDHEN and CDR2 is SYDVKM. The CDR3 DNA reads TGTGCCAGCAGTTTCAGGGGCCCCCTTAGCAATCAGCCCCAGCATTTT. Translating it yields CASSFRGPLSNQPQHF.

This clonotype was picked up many times. The chain recombines TRBV11-2 with TRBJ2-1; D possibly uses TRBD1 or TRBD2 (7 bases each). Trimming left V 3 bases short and J 7 bases short, with 31 bases between. From germline, CDR1 is SGHAT and CDR2 FQNNGV. The CDR3 extends over 20 amino acids. The CDR3 nucleotides are TGTGCCAGCAGCTTCACGGGGCCCCTGCCGGGGAGGGGGCTCTGGAATGAGCAGTTCTTC. Protein sequence: CASSFTGPLPGRGLWNEQFF. The full variable domain, its missing parts supplied by reference TRBV11-2 and TRBJ2-1, is EAGVAQSPRYKIIEKRQSVAFWCNPISGHATLYWYQQILGQGPKLLIQFQNNGVVDDSQLPKDRFSAERLKGVDSTLKIQPAKLEDSAVYLCASSFTGPLPGRGLWNEQFFGPGTRLTVL.

The rearrangement uses TRBV9 and TRBJ2-1; perhaps TRBD1 as D (5 bases). CDR3 size: 16 residues. The V end lost 0 bases, the J end lost 7 bases, and 17 bases lay between the germline ends. The germline CDR1 and CDR2 sequences are SGDLS and YYNGEE. In DNA form, the CDR3 reads TGTGCCAGCAGCGTAGGCGTAGGGGTGGAAGGGAATGAGCAGTTCTTC. It is translated as CASSVGVGVEGNEQFF.

There are many counts of this clonotype. The chain recombines TRBV11-2 with TRBJ2-7; D uncertain. The length of the CDR3 is 12 residues. CDR1 and CDR2 (germline): SGHAT, FQNNGV. V was shortened by 5 bases and J by 5 bases, with 10 bases between the two germline ends. The CDR3 region has the DNA TGTGCCAGCAGCCCCACTTTGAACGAGCAGTACTTC. Translation: CASSPTLNEQYF.